These 16 T cell receptor beta chains were sequenced from one sample in a study of shared clonotypes between healthy human individuals. TCRdb's table, derived via immunoSEQ multiplex PCR, lists solely in-frame clones and lacks some. In the table there are about 2,100,000 clones, about 92% of which are singletons. Terminally differentiated effector memory CD45RA+ cells were left out of the naive CD8 fraction, which was CD45RO-negative and positively selected for CCR7. The sample taken for sequencing was naive CD8+ T cells from PBMCs. Every receptor here comes from a man in his late teens or twenties in good health. Some clones in this sample may be carry-over from other donors' samples.

CDR3 sequence: CASRLDRGNTEAFF. As DNA, the CDR3 is TGTGCCAGCAGATTGGACAGGGGGAACACTGAAGCTTTCTTT. V is TRBV7-9 and J is TRBJ1-1, with 9 bases that match TRBD1. With 6 bases clipped from V and 1 base from J, the junction kept 3 bases outside the gene matches. Looked up from germline, CDR1 is SEHNR and CDR2 is FQNEAQ (reference sequence). This CDR3 region has 14 residues. The full variable domain, in which reference TRBV7-9 and TRBJ1-1 provide the parts outside the CDR3, is DTGVSQNPRHKITKRGQNVTFRCDPISEHNRLYWYRQTLGQGPEFLTYFQNEAQLEKSRLLSDRFSAERPKGSFSTLEIQRTEQGDSAMYLCASRLDRGNTEAFFGQGTRLTVV.

The chain carries TRBV10-1 and TRBJ2-7; D could derive from TRBD1 or TRBD2 (5 bases each). V was pared by 2 bases and J by 7 bases, with 12 bases between. The V gene's germline CDR1 is WNHNN and CDR2 SYGVQD (reference sequence). CDR3 length equals 13 residues. The CDR3, as DNA: TGCGCCAGCAGTGAGCAGGGAACGGGGGAGCAGTACTTC. This encodes CASSEQGTGEQYF.

The chain is built from TRBV19 and TRBJ2-2; D is unresolved. The CDR3 runs 14 residues. Trimming removed 11 bases at V and 2 bases at J, with 15 bases between. The germline gives CDR1 LNHDA, CDR2 SQIVND (reference sequence). The CDR3 reads CAARQALNTGELFF. The CDR3 DNA is TGTGCCGCTCGGCAGGCCCTTAACACCGGGGAGCTGTTTTTT.

The chain carries TRBV30 and TRBJ2-1, with D possibly TRBD2 on 5 matching bases. The germline V and J ends were trimmed by 1 base and 4 bases, with 11 bases remaining between them. Germline V gives CDR1 GTSNPN, CDR2 SVGIG (reference sequence). The CDR3 sequence is 14 residues long. The CDR3 DNA reads as TGTGCCTGGAGTGACCCAGCGGAGTACAATGAGCAGTTCTTC. Translated, it gives CAWSDPAEYNEQFF.

The chain joins TRBV4-2 to TRBJ2-7; TRBD1 aligns across 9 bases. From germline, CDR1 is LGHNA and CDR2 YNFKEQ. CDR3 length equals 15 residues. V lost 1 base to trimming and J lost 4 bases; unmatched junction nucleotides: 5. The CDR3 DNA reads as TGTGCCAGCAGCCAAGGACAGGGGGACGTTTACGAGCAGTACTTC. Its translation: CASSQGQGDVYEQYF.

This clone has a single count. This rearrangement joins TRBV28 to TRBJ2-1, with D maybe TRBD2 (5 bases). Germline lookup yields CDR1 MDHEN and CDR2 SYDVKM. The CDR3 totals 16 residues. Trimming removed 3 bases from V and 10 bases from J, with 22 bases in between. CDR3 in DNA: TGTGCCAGCAGTTTGCCCGGGGTCCCCGCTACACGGGAGCAGTTCTTC. This codes for CASSLPGVPATREQFF.

The chain recombines TRBV11-2 with TRBJ2-7; D remains unclear. Germline V gene sequence: CDR1 SGHAT, CDR2 FQNNGV. The CDR3 loop spans 13 amino acids. The ends were cut back, 1 base at V and 6 bases at J, with 10 bases in the middle. The CDR3 region is CASSLGTPGEQYF. The CDR3 DNA follows: TGTGCCAGCAGCTTAGGCACCCCCGGCGAGCAGTACTTC.

The chain couples TRBV11-3 to TRBJ2-3; 14 bases are a match to TRBD2. With 4 bases clipped from V and 7 bases from J, the junction kept 4 bases outside the gene matches. From germline, CDR1 is SGHNT and CDR2 YENEEA. The CDR3 sequence is 15 residues long. The CDR3 region is CASSSGTSGSYTQYF. Written as DNA, the CDR3 is TGTGCCAGCAGCTCCGGGACTAGCGGGAGTTATACGCAGTATTTT.

V is TRBV7-9 and J is TRBJ2-5, with TRBD1 matching 8 bases. Per germline, CDR1 SEHNR and CDR2 FQNEAQ (reference sequence). V dropped 5 bases and J dropped 5; count of bases not matched to a gene: 10. This CDR3 spans 15 amino acids. CDR3 loop: CASSAIGQGSETQYF. The CDR3 nucleotides read TGTGCCAGCAGCGCGATAGGACAGGGTTCGGAGACCCAGTACTTC.

The V gene is TRBV5-1, the J gene TRBJ2-7, with D perhaps matching TRBD1 (6 bases). V lost 0 bases and J lost 2, with 15 bases in between. The CDR3 loop spans 16 amino acids. Germline V gives CDR1 SGHRS, CDR2 YFSETQ. The chain's CDR3 is CASSLAYPGEPYEQYF. CDR3 DNA: TGCGCCAGCAGCTTGGCCTATCCAGGGGAACCCTACGAGCAGTACTTC.

The gene calls are TRBV6-5 and TRBJ2-7; a weak D match, TRBD1 (5 bases). The CDR3 is 14 amino acids. From germline, CDR1 is MNHEY and CDR2 SVGAGI. With 0 bases removed from V and 2 bases from J, the gap between germline ends came to 8 bases. The CDR3 coding sequence is TGTGCCAGCAGTTACTCGGTAGGGGCCTACGAGCAGTACTTC. It codes for CASSYSVGAYEQYF.

This sequence joins TRBV11-2 and TRBJ2-7; D remains ambiguous. Per the germline V gene, CDR1 is SGHAT and CDR2 is FQNNGV. The CDR3 is 15 residues long. Trimming left V 2 bases short and J 0 bases short, with 11 bases between. CDR3 protein: CASSLFPANSYEQYF. The DNA of the CDR3 is TGTGCCAGCAGCTTATTTCCCGCAAACTCCTACGAGCAGTACTTC.

V gene TRBV11-1 combines with J gene TRBJ2-1; 10 positions match TRBD2. CDR3 size: 16 residues. V lost 3 bases, J lost 4 bases, and 6 bases stayed unmatched. CDR1 is SGHAT and CDR2 is FQDESV in the germline V gene (reference sequence). CDR3 sequence: CASSFRTSGTYNEQFF. CDR3 nucleotide sequence: TGTGCCAGCAGCTTCCGTACTAGCGGGACTTACAATGAGCAGTTCTTC.

As to this clone: Other DNA sequences within the sample encode an identical CDR3. The CDR3 region is CASSPRLASYEQYF. CDR3 sequence (DNA): TGTGCCAGCAGTCCGCGACTAGCTTCCTACGAGCAGTACTTC. The chain has TRBV27 and TRBJ2-7; TRBD2 agrees at 7 bases. Germline assignment: CDR1 MNHEY and CDR2 SMNVEV (reference sequence). The trim removed 5 bases at V and 1 base at J, leaving 5 bases unmatched. There are 14 residues in the CDR3.

On this clone itself: The sample contains more than one DNA sequence encoding this CDR3. V gene TRBV9 combines with J gene TRBJ2-7; the D call may be TRBD1 or TRBD2 (6 bases each). V was clipped by 0 bases and J by 4 bases, with 11 bases between them. Germline values: CDR1 SGDLS, CDR2 YYNGEE. This CDR3 is 14 amino acids long. The DNA of the CDR3 is TGTGCCAGCAGCGTAGGGGGGGCTGGGTACGAGCAGTACTTC. This encodes CASSVGGAGYEQYF.

This clone has only one observation. V usage is TRBV30 and J usage is TRBJ2-2; D call uncertain. Per germline, CDR1 GTSNPN and CDR2 SVGIG (reference sequence). The ends were cut back, 5 bases at V and 4 bases at J, with 8 bases in the middle. The length of the CDR3 is 12 residues. In DNA, the CDR3 is TGTGCCTGGTCTGGAACCACCGGGGAGCTGTTTTTT. It translates to CAWSGTTGELFF. The full variable domain, rest sourced from reference TRBV30 and TRBJ2-2, is SQTIHQWPATLVQPVGSPLSLECTVEGTSNPNLYWYRQAAGRGLQLLFYSVGIGQISSEVPQNLSASRPQDRQFILSSKKLLLSDSGFYLCAWSGTTGELFFGEGSRLTVL.